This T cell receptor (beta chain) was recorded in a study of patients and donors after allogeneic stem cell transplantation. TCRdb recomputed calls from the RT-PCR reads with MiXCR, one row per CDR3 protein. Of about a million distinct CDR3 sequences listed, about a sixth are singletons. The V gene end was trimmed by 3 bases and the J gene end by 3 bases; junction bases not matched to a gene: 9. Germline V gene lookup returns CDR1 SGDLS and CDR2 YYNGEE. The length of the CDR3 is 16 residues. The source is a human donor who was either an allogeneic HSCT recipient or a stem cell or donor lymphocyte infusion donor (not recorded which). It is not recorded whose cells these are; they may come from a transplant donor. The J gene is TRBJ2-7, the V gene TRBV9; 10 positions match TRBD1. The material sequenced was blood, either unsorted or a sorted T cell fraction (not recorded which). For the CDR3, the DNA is TGTGCCAGCAGCGGCCTAGACAGGGGGCGCCTCTACGAGCAGTACTTC. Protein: CASSGLDRGRLYEQYF.